This T cell receptor (beta chain) was recovered during a study of CD8+CD57+ T cells in acquired aplastic anemia. Profiling of TCR beta VDJ combinations and CDR3 sequences used genomic DNA as template. From the reads, TCRdb called clonotypes with MiXCR, one entry per CDR3 protein. The sample includes over 200,000 distinct CDR3 sequences, around 60% of them seen just once. This clonotype was seen repeatedly, ten times or more. V was pared by 6 bases and J by 0 bases, with 21 bases between. The germline CDR1 and CDR2 sequences are DFQATT and SNEGSKA (reference sequence). CDR3 size: 17 residues. The chain carries TRBV20-1 and TRBJ2-1; possibly TRBD2 for D (6 bases). The sample was sorted CD4+, CD8+, or CD8+CD57+ T cells (not recorded which) from PBMCs. The receptor comes from a human donor in good health. The CDR3 reads CSAHTWEVLGSYNEQFF. The CDR3 coding sequence is TGCAGTGCCCATACCTGGGAGGTTTTGGGCTCCTACAATGAGCAGTTCTTC.